In its sample, the clone carrying this T cell receptor beta chain was seen many times. The antigen remains undetermined. TCRdb ran MiXCR on the 5' RACE reads and lists one entry per CDR3 protein. The sample shows roughly 120,000 distinct CDR3 sequences, about 6.8% of them seen only once. V lost 4 bases to trimming and J lost 6 bases, with 15 bases between them. This CDR3 contains 14 residues. These data originate in a study of T cells after yellow fever vaccination. Study-level background: Preparation of the low-cell-number fractions used SMART-Seq v4 Ultra Low Input. Findings and limits, study-wide: After the booster, approximately 96% of CD4 and 75% to 90% of CD8 primary-response clones were re-detected. Abundant clonotypes from the bulk population could have been carried over as contaminants into FACS-sorted repertoires. Relatively few clonotypes were ones that appeared in both CD4 and CD8 compartments.

The clonotype was recovered from a young man who received the YFV17D yellow fever vaccine. The chain joins TRBV12-3 or TRBV12-4 to TRBJ1-2; D uncertain. The input for sequencing was CD4+ T cells sorted from PBMCs, taken roughly seven weeks after the first yellow fever vaccination. CDR3 sequence reads: CASSSILGRHGYTF. In DNA, the CDR3 is TGTGCCAGCAGTTCGATCCTCGGAAGGCATGGCTACACCTTC.